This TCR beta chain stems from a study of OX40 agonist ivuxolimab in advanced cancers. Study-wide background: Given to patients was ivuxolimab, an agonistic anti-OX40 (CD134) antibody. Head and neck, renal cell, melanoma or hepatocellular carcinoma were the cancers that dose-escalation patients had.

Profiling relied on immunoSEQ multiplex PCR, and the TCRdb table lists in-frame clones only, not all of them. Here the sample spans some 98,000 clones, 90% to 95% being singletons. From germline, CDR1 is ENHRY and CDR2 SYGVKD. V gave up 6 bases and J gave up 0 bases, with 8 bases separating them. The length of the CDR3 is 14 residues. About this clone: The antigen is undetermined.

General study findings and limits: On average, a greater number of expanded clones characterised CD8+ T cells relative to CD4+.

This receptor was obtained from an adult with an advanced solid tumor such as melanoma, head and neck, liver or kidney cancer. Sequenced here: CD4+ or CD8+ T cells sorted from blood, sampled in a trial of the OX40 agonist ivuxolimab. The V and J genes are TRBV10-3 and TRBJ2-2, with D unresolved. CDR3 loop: CAISPIPNTGELFF. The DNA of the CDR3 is TGTGCCATCAGCCCGATCCCGAACACCGGGGAGCTGTTTTTT.